One sample yielded the 11 T cell receptor beta chains listed below, sequenced in a study of blood T cell repertoires in COVID-19. TCRdb's copy holds only in-frame clones and misses some; the assay was immunoSEQ multiplex PCR. The repertoire holds under 300,000 clones, with roughly 89% as singletons. Sequencing was carried out using PBMCs or T cells enriched from blood (not recorded which). The receptor source for this set is a woman in her 40s who had recovered from COVID-19.

J is TRBJ2-1 and V is TRBV5-4; 8 bases align to TRBD2. Germline V gene data show CDR1 as SGHNT and CDR2 as YYREEE (reference sequence). Trimming at V came to 4 bases and at J to 6 bases, leaving 9 bases not matched to a gene. CDR3 length: 15 amino acids. The CDR3, as DNA: TGTGCCAGCAGCCCGTCAGGAGCGGGGGTCAATGAGCAGTTCTTC. Translating it yields CASSPSGAGVNEQFF.

V gene TRBV19 combines with J gene TRBJ1-5; no firm D call. The CDR3 runs to 16 residues. Germline values: CDR1 LNHDA, CDR2 SQIVND (reference sequence). Trimming left V 4 bases short and J 0 bases short, with 13 bases between. The CDR3 DNA sequence: TGTGCCAGTAGTAGTGGGCCGTTGAATAGCAATCAGCCCCAGCATTTT. It encodes CASSSGPLNSNQPQHF.

CDR3 in DNA: TGTGCCAGCAGCTTTGACAGGGGAAGGACTGAAGCTTTCTTT. Amino acid sequence: CASSFDRGRTEAFF. V usage is TRBV7-3 and J usage is TRBJ1-1, with 8 bases matching TRBD1. In germline, CDR1 is SGHTA, CDR2 FQGTGA. The CDR3 length is 14 residues. J was trimmed by 5 bases and V by 3 bases; bases with no gene match: 5. The variable domain in full, completed from reference TRBV7-3 and TRBJ1-1, reads GAGVSQTPSNKVTEKGKYVELRCDPISGHTALYWYRQSLGQGPEFLIYFQGTGAADDSGLPNDRFFAVRPEGSVSTLKIQRTERGDSAVYLCASSFDRGRTEAFFGQGTRLTVV.

This clone was recorded once. The J gene is TRBJ2-1, the V gene TRBV5-5, with D maybe TRBD1 (5 bases). The V gene's germline CDR1 is SGHKS and CDR2 YYEKEE (reference sequence). This CDR3 contains 16 residues. V was trimmed by 4 bases and J by 2 bases, leaving 16 bases between them. CDR3 sequence (DNA): TGTGCCAGCAGCCGAAGGGGTGACTCAGCCTACAATGAGCAGTTCTTC. Protein sequence: CASSRRGDSAYNEQFF.

The gene calls are TRBV18 and TRBJ1-1, with a possible D match to TRBD1 (6 bases). The ends were cut back, 3 bases at V and 1 base at J, with 12 bases in the middle. CDR1 is KGHSH, CDR2 LQKENI, per germline. This CDR3 contains 15 residues. CDR3 in DNA: TGTGCCAGCTCACCTAAGACAGGTCAGAACACTGAAGCTTTCTTT. Encoded protein: CASSPKTGQNTEAFF.

The gene calls are TRBV19 and TRBJ2-6; 7 bases line up with TRBD1. The junction had 9 bases not matched to a gene; V was cut back by 10 bases and J by 0 bases. The CDR3 contains 16 residues. CDR1 LNHDA and CDR2 SQIVND come from the germline V gene (reference sequence). This CDR3 is CATTEGATSGANVLTF. CDR3 bases: TGTGCCACCACTGAGGGGGCCACCTCTGGGGCCAACGTCCTGACTTTC.

V and J are TRBV6-6 and TRBJ1-2; 8 bases align to TRBD1. J lost 7 bases, V lost 6 bases, and 13 bases had no gene match. The CDR3 sequence is 15 residues long. Germline lookup yields CDR1 MNHNY and CDR2 SVGAGI (reference sequence). The CDR3: CASRQNDRGMVGYTF. The CDR3 DNA reads as TGTGCCAGCAGACAGAATGACAGGGGCATGGTTGGCTACACCTTC.

CDR3 nucleotide sequence: TGTGCCAGCTCACCACCGGCCAGGGTGGACGGCTACACCTTC. This encodes CASSPPARVDGYTF. This sequence joins TRBV18 and TRBJ1-2; D is possibly TRBD1 (5 bases). There are 14 residues in the CDR3. Trimming shortened V by 0 bases and J by 8 bases, and 13 bases separated the two germline ends. Germline CDR1 and CDR2: KGHSH and LQKENI.

The CDR3 coding sequence is TGCGCCAGCAGCGTTAGATCTAGCGCAAATGAGCAGTTCTTC. As protein: CASSVRSSANEQFF. The gene calls are TRBV5-1 and TRBJ2-1; TRBD2 is a possible D gene (6 bases). CDR3 length: 14 residues. Trimming left V 4 bases short and J 7 bases short, with 15 bases between. CDR1 and CDR2 from the germline V gene are SGHRS and YFSETQ.

The chain has TRBV5-6 and TRBJ2-1; 11 positions agree with TRBD2. V was clipped by 1 base and J by 15 bases; unmatched bases: 18. CDR1 SGHDT and CDR2 YYEEEE come from the germline V gene. This CDR3 contains 17 residues. The CDR3 nucleotides are TGTGCCAGCAGCTTGTGGGGATGGAGACTAGCGGGAATAAGCTGGTTCTTC. It specifies CASSLWGWRLAGISWFF.

This sequence joins TRBV21-1 and TRBJ1-1; the table's D gene call, TRBD1, was not cross checked with the DNA. TRBV21-1 is a known pseudogene. This CDR3 comprises 15 residues. The CDR3 region is CASSKPDRDLNEAFF. DNA of the CDR3: TGTGCCAGCAGCAAACCGGACAGGGATCTTAATGAAGCTTTCTTT.